A selection of T cell receptor beta chains follows, all from one sample in a study of shared clonotypes between healthy human individuals. TCRdb keeps only in-frame clones here, not all; method: immunoSEQ multiplex PCR. The table includes roughly 890,000 clones, around 93% detected once. Sequencing input: naive CD8+ T cells sorted from blood. These receptor sequences come from a man younger than 40 in good health. Each CDR3 is given with its conserved first and last residue. A D gene is named only where the DNA matches it firmly. Clone size is not always given. Where it is, it says once, few, many or a class for expanded clones.

v_gene	j_gene	abundance	d_gene	CDR3nt	CDR3aa
TRBV14	TRBJ2-2	once	-	TGTGCCAGCAGCCAAGGGATGGGCACCGGGGAGCTGTTTTTT	CASSQGMGTGELFF
TRBV15	TRBJ2-1	-	-	TGTGCCACCAGCAGAGATCTACAGGGTGGTAATGAGCAGTTCTTC	CATSRDLQGGNEQFF
TRBV21-1	TRBJ1-3	-	-	TGTGCCAGCAGCAAAGAGGGACAGGGGGTTATTGGAAACACCATATATTTT	CASSKEGQGVIGNTIYF
TRBV4-1	TRBJ1-5	few	-	TGCGCCAGCAGCCAAGAAATACAGACGAATCAGCCCCAGCATTTT	CASSQEIQTNQPQHF
TRBV6-1	TRBJ2-3	many	-	TGTGCCAGCAGTGGGTTGGGGGACCTACTTCGCACAGATACGCAGTATTTT	CASSGLGDLLRTDTQYF
TRBV9	TRBJ2-7	-	-	TGTGCCAGCAGCGTAGAGGACAACCCCTACGAGCAGTACTTC	CASSVEDNPYEQYF
TRBV12-5	TRBJ1-1	-	-	TGTGCTAGTGGTTTTGGATTAGGGGAAACTGAAGCTTTCTTT	CASGFGLGETEAFF
TRBV10-3	TRBJ2-7	-	-	TGTGCCATCAGCCTGGATGAGTACGAGCAGTACTTC	CAISLDEYEQYF
TRBV28	TRBJ2-1	-	-	TGTGCCAGCAGTGCCGATGAGCAGTTCTTC	CASSADEQFF
TRBV27	TRBJ2-1	-	TRBD2	TGTGCCAGCACCTCTGGAACTAGCGGTTCCTACAATGAGCAGTTCTTC	CASTSGTSGSYNEQFF
TRBV21-1	TRBJ2-3	-	-	TGTGCCAGCAGCAAAGCCCCGACACGATGTACGCAGTATTTT	CASSKAPTRCTQYF
TRBV6-5	TRBJ1-1	-	TRBD1	TGTGCCAGCAGTTACACAGGGGCTGGGACTGAAGCTTTCTTT	CASSYTGAGTEAFF
TRBV29-1	TRBJ2-7	-	-	TGCAGTGTAAGGCTGACAGCCTACGAGCAGTACTTC	CSVRLTAYEQYF
TRBV27	TRBJ2-5	-	TRBD1	TGTGCCAGCAGTAAACAGGGGTCCGTAGGCCTAGAGACCCAGTACTTC	CASSKQGSVGLETQYF
TRBV29-1	TRBJ2-7	-	-	TGCAGCGTTGAAGATGGGTCGGTCCCCTACGAGCAGTACTTC	CSVEDGSVPYEQYF
TRBV7-9	TRBJ2-5	-	-	TGTGCCAGCAGCTTAAGCTGGGCACAAGAGACCCAGTACTTC	CASSLSWAQETQYF
TRBV29-1	TRBJ1-1	-	-	TGCAGCGTAACCCCCCGGGGTAGCACTGAAGCTTTCTTT	CSVTPRGSTEAFF
TRBV15	TRBJ2-2	-	-	TGTGCCACCAGCAGAGATAGAAGGACAGCCAGAGCGAACACCGGGGAGCTGTTTTTT	CATSRDRRTARANTGELFF
TRBV6-6	TRBJ2-5	-	-	TGTGCCAGCAGTTACGTGGGAAGACAAGAGACCCAGTACTTC	CASSYVGRQETQYF
TRBV11-1	TRBJ2-1	-	TRBD2	TGTGCCAGCAGCTTAACAGGACTAGTCAATGAGCAGTTCTTC	CASSLTGLVNEQFF
TRBV14	TRBJ2-3	-	-	TGTGCCAGCAGCCAGGGGACATCCAGCACAGATACGCAGTATTTT	CASSQGTSSTDTQYF
TRBV18	TRBJ2-1	-	-	TGTGCCAGCTCGCGCGTCAATGAGCAGTTCTTC	CASSRVNEQFF